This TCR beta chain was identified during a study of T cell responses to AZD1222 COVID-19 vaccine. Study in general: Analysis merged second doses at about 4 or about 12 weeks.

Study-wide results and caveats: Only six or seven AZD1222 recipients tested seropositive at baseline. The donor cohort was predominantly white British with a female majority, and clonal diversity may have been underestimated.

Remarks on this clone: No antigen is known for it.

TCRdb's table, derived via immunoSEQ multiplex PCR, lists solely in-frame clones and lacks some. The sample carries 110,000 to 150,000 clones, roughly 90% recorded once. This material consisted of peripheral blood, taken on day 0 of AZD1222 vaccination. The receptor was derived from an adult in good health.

CDR3 DNA sequence: TGTGCCAGCAGCTCCAGCAGGGGTCGACCCCTCCACTTT. Its translation is CASSSSRGRPLHF. The rearrangement uses TRBV11-3 and TRBJ1-6, with D possibly matching TRBD1 (6 bases). Germline assignment: CDR1 SGHNT and CDR2 YENEEA. CDR3 length equals 13 residues. Trimming removed 4 bases at V and 12 bases at J, with 13 bases between.